This T cell receptor beta chain originates from a study of graft-versus-host responses after intestinal transplantation. Note on this clone: What it binds is not known.

Measured with immunoSEQ multiplex PCR; TCRdb has only the in-frame clones, and not every one. The sample gives about 19,000 clones, around 86% of which show up once; just under 9.5% is in the top ten. Notes on the study in general: The authors found GvH clones in recipient marrow, some appearing first in ileum or blood. Allograft clonal ratios (graft-versus-host to host-versus-graft) were high in patients who had graft-donor T cell macrochimerism.

This CDR3 region has 14 residues. Germline V gene sequence: CDR1 SGDLS, CDR2 YYNGEE. V lost 2 bases and J 0 bases, leaving 8 bases between the germline ends. This chain connects TRBV9 to TRBJ1-1; D is undetermined. The source was PBMCs, collected around 230 days after intestinal transplant. This sequence originates from a human patient who received an intestinal transplant, so some T cells may come from the graft donor. CDR3 sequence: CASSVDLMNTEAFF. In nucleotides, the CDR3 is TGTGCCAGCAGCGTTGATCTCATGAACACTGAAGCTTTCTTT.